These 24 T cell receptor beta chains came from one sample sequenced in a study of T cell responses to AZD1222 COVID-19 vaccine. TCRdb keeps only in-frame clones here, not all; method: immunoSEQ multiplex PCR. The profile covers more than 60,000 clones, with about 88% appearing a single time and roughly a sixth taken by the ten largest. The source was peripheral blood, collected on day 0 of AZD1222 vaccination. The receptors originated from an adult in good health.

The chain uses TRBV9 and TRBJ2-7; tentatively, D is TRBD2 (7 bases). Trimming pared 0 bases from V and 6 bases from J, leaving 16 bases between. The CDR3 contains 15 residues. Germline CDR1 and CDR2: SGDLS and YYNGEE. The chain's CDR3 is CASSVEGGPLSEQYF. The CDR3 nucleotides read TGTGCCAGCAGCGTAGAGGGGGGGCCCCTCTCCGAGCAGTACTTC.

Here the CDR3 reads CASSLDQGDTQYF. CDR3 DNA sequence: TGTGCCAGCAGCTTGGATCAAGGAGATACGCAGTATTTT. The chain uses TRBV7-2 and TRBJ2-3; D is unresolved. The V gene's germline CDR1 is SGHTA and CDR2 FQGNSA. The length of the CDR3 is 13 residues. Trimming removed 3 bases from V and 5 bases from J, with 9 bases in between.

V usage is TRBV7-2 and J usage is TRBJ1-3; D is perhaps TRBD1 (6 bases). V was shortened by 5 bases and J by 0 bases, with 17 bases between the two germline ends. Germline-derived CDR1 and CDR2 are SGHTA and FQGNSA. The CDR3 covers 17 residues. The CDR3 coding sequence is TGTGCCAGCAGCCCCAGGACAGTTCCGGACTCTGGAAACACCATATATTTT. It yields the protein CASSPRTVPDSGNTIYF.

Here the CDR3 DNA reads TGTGCCAGCAGCCCCCGACACGGGACGGAGTGGGGGTACGAGCAGTACTTC. Amino acids: CASSPRHGTEWGYEQYF. This chain joins TRBV11-3 and TRBJ2-7; D may match TRBD1 or TRBD2 (5 bases each). The CDR3 contains 17 residues. Per germline, CDR1 SGHNT and CDR2 YENEEA. Deletions cut 5 bases from V and 4 bases from J, with 24 bases between.

The V gene is TRBV28, the J gene TRBJ2-2, with 10 bases fitting TRBD1. Germline loops: CDR1 MDHEN, CDR2 SYDVKM. V was pared by 6 bases and J by 4 bases, with 5 bases of the junction left unmatched. The length of the CDR3 is 15 residues. CDR3 loop: CASRPGTGATGELFF. CDR3 coding DNA: TGTGCCAGCAGGCCTGGGACAGGGGCCACCGGGGAGCTGTTTTTT.

V is TRBV6-2 or TRBV6-3 and J is TRBJ1-2; D is perhaps TRBD1 (5 bases). The V gene lost 6 bases and the J gene lost 4 bases, with 18 bases spanning the gap. The CDR3 runs 15 residues. Germline assignment: CDR1 MNHEY and CDR2 SVGEGT. The CDR3 spells CASSPPGRESYGYTF. The CDR3 DNA reads TGTGCCAGCAGCCCGCCGGGACGGGAGTCCTATGGCTACACCTTC.

The V and J genes are TRBV28 and TRBJ1-3, with 10 bases aligning to TRBD1. The V gene end was trimmed by 7 bases and the J gene end by 0 bases; junction bases not matched to a gene: 6. The CDR3 length is 16 residues. Germline CDR1 is MDHEN and CDR2 is SYDVKM. As DNA, the CDR3 is TGTGCCAGCACCCCGGACAGGGGGTCCTCTGGAAACACCATATATTTT. Encoded protein: CASTPDRGSSGNTIYF.

The chain uses TRBV29-1 and TRBJ1-3, with a possible D match to TRBD1 (5 bases). Trimming took off 3 bases at V and 0 bases at J, with 6 bases between the two ends. Germline V gene sequence: CDR1 SQVTM, CDR2 ANQGSEA. The CDR3 spans 13 residues. This CDR3 is CSVEGTSGNTIYF. DNA for the CDR3: TGCAGCGTTGAGGGGACCTCTGGAAACACCATATATTTT.

The CDR3 loop reads CASRNDRASGELFF. The CDR3 nucleotides are TGTGCCAGCAGAAATGACAGGGCGTCCGGGGAGCTGTTTTTT. The gene calls are TRBV7-9 and TRBJ2-2; 7 bases agree with TRBD1. The junction had 7 bases not matched to a gene; V was cut back by 6 bases and J by 6 bases. The CDR3 runs 14 residues. CDR1 SEHNR and CDR2 FQNEAQ come from the germline V gene (reference sequence).

This chain uses TRBV7-6 with TRBJ2-5; possibly TRBD2 for D (6 bases). Per germline, CDR1 SGHVS and CDR2 FNYEAQ. CDR3 length: 16 amino acids. Trimming took 2 bases from V and 1 from J, leaving 14 bases between them. CDR3 amino acids: CASSLTPAGLQETQYF. The CDR3 DNA is TGTGCCAGCAGCTTAACCCCAGCGGGCCTCCAAGAGACCCAGTACTTC.

CDR3 residues: CASRRRGGRTDTQYF. Here the CDR3 DNA reads TGTGCCAGCAGGCGCAGGGGGGGGCGGACAGATACGCAGTATTTT. The V gene is TRBV5-6, the J gene TRBJ2-3, with D possibly being TRBD1 or TRBD2 (7 bases each). There are 15 residues in the CDR3. Germline V gives CDR1 SGHDT, CDR2 YYEEEE. Trimming removed 5 bases at V and 3 bases at J, with 16 bases between.

This sequence joins TRBV28 and TRBJ1-2; D gene ambiguous. Per germline, CDR1 MDHEN and CDR2 SYDVKM. The CDR3 runs to 14 residues. The ends were cut back, 10 bases at V and 3 bases at J, with 18 bases in the middle. The CDR3 bases are TGTGCCACCCTCGACCACGGACGAGACTATGGCTACACCTTC. It codes for CATLDHGRDYGYTF.

CDR3 residues: CASSQQGYNEQFF. The CDR3 DNA reads as TGTGCCAGCAGCCAACAGGGGTACAATGAGCAGTTCTTC. The chain employs TRBV7-3 and TRBJ2-1, with TRBD1 matching over 7 bases. The CDR3 totals 13 residues. V lost 5 bases, J lost 4 bases, and 2 bases stayed unmatched. Germline CDR1 reads SGHTA; CDR2 reads FQGTGA. The full variable domain, completed using reference TRBV7-3 and TRBJ2-1, is GAGVSQTPSNKVTEKGKYVELRCDPISGHTALYWYRQSLGQGPEFLIYFQGTGAADDSGLPNDRFFAVRPEGSVSTLKIQRTERGDSAVYLCASSQQGYNEQFFGPGTRLTVL.

This rearrangement joins TRBV19 to TRBJ2-5; D possibly matches TRBD1 or TRBD2 (5 bases each). The CDR3 consists of 15 residues. The germline CDR1 and CDR2 sequences are LNHDA and SQIVND (reference sequence). V lost 6 bases, J lost 0 bases, and 14 bases lay in between. The CDR3 is CASRVTGTHQETQYF. CDR3 nucleotide sequence: TGTGCCAGTAGGGTCACCGGGACCCACCAAGAGACCCAGTACTTC.

The chain recombines TRBV5-4 with TRBJ2-3; 7 positions agree with TRBD2. J gave up 6 bases and V 0 bases, and 7 bases lay outside the gene matches. The germline gives CDR1 SGHNT, CDR2 YYREEE (reference sequence). This CDR3 is built from 15 residues. The CDR3 loop is CASSLEAGARDTQYF. The CDR3 region has the DNA TGTGCCAGCAGCTTGGAGGCGGGAGCCCGGGATACGCAGTATTTT.

This clone was recorded once. The gene calls are TRBV7-2 and TRBJ1-5; D not certain. This CDR3 spans 14 amino acids. V gave up 3 bases and J gave up 2 bases, with 8 bases separating them. Germline CDR1 and CDR2: SGHTA and FQGNSA. For the CDR3, the DNA is TGTGCCAGCAGCTTCCCCGGCGGCAATCAGCCCCAGCATTTT. Its protein is CASSFPGGNQPQHF.

The chain recombines TRBV9 with TRBJ2-5; the D gene could be TRBD1 or TRBD2 (5 bases each). V lost 3 bases and J 7 bases, leaving 13 bases between the germline ends. Per germline, CDR1 SGDLS and CDR2 YYNGEE. The CDR3 has 13 residues. Here the CDR3 DNA reads TGTGCCAGCAGCGCTGGGGCCGGAGGGACCCAGTACTTC. It specifies CASSAGAGGTQYF.

A single count supports this clone. The V and J genes are TRBV6-6 and TRBJ2-7; TRBD1 matches at 8 bases. The germline gives CDR1 MNHNY, CDR2 SVGAGI (reference sequence). The V segment lost 6 bases and the J segment 4 bases; nucleotides outside the gene matches: 11. The length of the CDR3 is 15 residues. The CDR3 DNA sequence: TGTGCCAGCAGAGGTACCCGAACAGGGGGATACGAGCAGTACTTC. This encodes CASRGTRTGGYEQYF.

This rearrangement joins TRBV27 to TRBJ2-1; unclear D gene. With 2 bases removed from V and 7 bases from J, the gap between germline ends came to 12 bases. The CDR3 has 14 amino acids. The germline CDR1 and CDR2 sequences are MNHEY and SMNVEV (reference sequence). CDR3 in DNA: TGTGCCAGCAGTTTAATCCCCGGGCCTAATGAGCAGTTCTTC. It encodes CASSLIPGPNEQFF.

The chain carries TRBV6-5 and TRBJ2-2; the D gene is possibly TRBD1 (7 bases). Trimming shortened V by 7 bases and J by 6 bases, and 18 bases separated the two germline ends. This CDR3 spans 15 amino acids. Germline loops: CDR1 MNHEY, CDR2 SVGAGI. The CDR3 DNA reads as TGTGCCAGCAACCGCCAGGGGGGAAGGGCCGGGGAGCTGTTTTTT. Its translation is CASNRQGGRAGELFF.

This rearrangement joins TRBV5-1 to TRBJ1-5; TRBD1 agrees at 8 bases. Germline V gives CDR1 SGHRS, CDR2 YFSETQ. CDR3 length equals 16 residues. V gave up 6 bases and J gave up 7 bases; unmatched junction bases: 15. CDR3 nucleotide sequence: TGCGCCAGCATAATCCTCGCGGTTGACAGGGGACAGCCCCAGCATTTT. It yields the protein CASIILAVDRGQPQHF.

The J gene is TRBJ1-5, the V gene TRBV4-1; D perhaps matches TRBD1 (6 bases). The CDR3 totals 15 residues. Trimming shortened V by 5 bases and J by 5 bases, and 16 bases separated the two germline ends. From germline, CDR1 is MGHRA and CDR2 YSYEKL. CDR3 residues: CASSSQGLADQPQHF. The CDR3 nucleotides read TGCGCCAGCAGCTCACAGGGCTTAGCAGATCAGCCCCAGCATTTT.

The V gene is TRBV30, the J gene TRBJ1-1; possible D gene TRBD1, 6 bases. CDR3 length: 13 residues. Germline values: CDR1 GTSNPN, CDR2 SVGIG (reference sequence). CDR3 region: CAITGTLHTEAFF. The DNA of the CDR3 is TGTGCTATCACAGGGACCCTACACACTGAAGCTTTCTTT.

The chain uses TRBV7-6 and TRBJ1-1; D is perhaps TRBD1 (6 bases). Deletions cut 2 bases from V and 1 base from J, with 14 bases between. The germline gives CDR1 SGHVS, CDR2 FNYEAQ. The CDR3 runs 16 residues. In DNA, the CDR3 is TGTGCCAGCAGCTTATATTCAGGGGATTGGAACACTGAAGCTTTCTTT. This codes for CASSLYSGDWNTEAFF.